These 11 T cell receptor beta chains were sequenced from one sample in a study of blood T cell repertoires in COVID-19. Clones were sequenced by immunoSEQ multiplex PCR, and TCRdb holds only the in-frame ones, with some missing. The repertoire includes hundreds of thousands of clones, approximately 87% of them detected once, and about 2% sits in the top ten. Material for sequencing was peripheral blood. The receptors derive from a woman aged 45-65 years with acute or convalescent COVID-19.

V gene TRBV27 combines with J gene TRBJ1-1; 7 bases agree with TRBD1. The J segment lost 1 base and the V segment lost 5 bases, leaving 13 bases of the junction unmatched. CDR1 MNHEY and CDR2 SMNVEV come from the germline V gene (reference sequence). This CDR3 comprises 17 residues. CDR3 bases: TGTGCCAGCAGTCAGATTCGGGACAGCGAGCGGAACACTGAAGCTTTCTTT. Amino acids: CASSQIRDSERNTEAFF.

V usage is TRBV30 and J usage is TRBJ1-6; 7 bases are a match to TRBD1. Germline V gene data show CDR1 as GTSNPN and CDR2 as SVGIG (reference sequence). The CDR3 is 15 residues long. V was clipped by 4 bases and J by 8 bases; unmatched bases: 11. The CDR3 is CAWTGRDRRDSPLHF. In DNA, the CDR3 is TGTGCCTGGACAGGTCGGGACAGACGGGATTCACCCCTCCACTTT. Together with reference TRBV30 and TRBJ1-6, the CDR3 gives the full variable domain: SQTIHQWPATLVQPVGSPLSLECTVEGTSNPNLYWYRQAAGRGLQLLFYSVGIGQISSEVPQNLSASRPQDRQFILSSKKLLLSDSGFYLCAWTGRDRRDSPLHFGNGTRLTVT.

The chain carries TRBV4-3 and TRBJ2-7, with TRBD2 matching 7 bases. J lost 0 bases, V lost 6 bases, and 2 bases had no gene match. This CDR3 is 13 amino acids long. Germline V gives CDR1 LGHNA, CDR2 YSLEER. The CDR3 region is CASRLASSYEQYF. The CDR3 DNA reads TGCGCCAGCAGACTAGCGAGCTCCTACGAGCAGTACTTC.

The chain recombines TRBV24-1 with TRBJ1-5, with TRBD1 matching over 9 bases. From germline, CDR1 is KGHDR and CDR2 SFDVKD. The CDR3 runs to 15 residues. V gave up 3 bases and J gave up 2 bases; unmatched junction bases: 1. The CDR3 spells CATSDTGGRNQPQHF. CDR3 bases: TGTGCCACCAGTGATACAGGGGGCCGCAATCAGCCCCAGCATTTT.

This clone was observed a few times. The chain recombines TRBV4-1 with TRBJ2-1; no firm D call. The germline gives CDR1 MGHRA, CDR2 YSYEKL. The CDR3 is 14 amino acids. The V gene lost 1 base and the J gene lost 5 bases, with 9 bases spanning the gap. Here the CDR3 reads CASSQGQADNEQFF. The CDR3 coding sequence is TGCGCCAGCAGCCAAGGCCAGGCCGACAATGAGCAGTTCTTC.

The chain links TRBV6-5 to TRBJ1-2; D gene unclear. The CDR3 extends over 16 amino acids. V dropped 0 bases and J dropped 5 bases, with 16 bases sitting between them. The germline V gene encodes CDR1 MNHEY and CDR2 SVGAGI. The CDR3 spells CASSYSGTETIYGYTF. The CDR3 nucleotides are TGTGCCAGCAGTTACTCGGGAACAGAGACTATTTATGGCTACACCTTC.

The CDR3 here is CAISGLAGEQETQYF. The CDR3 bases are TGTGCCATCAGTGGGTTGGCGGGAGAACAAGAGACCCAGTACTTC. V usage is TRBV10-3 and J usage is TRBJ2-5, with TRBD2 matching 7 bases. Germline lookup yields CDR1 ENHRY and CDR2 SYGVKD. The CDR3 sequence is 15 residues long. J gave up 2 bases and V 4 bases, and 7 bases lay outside the gene matches.

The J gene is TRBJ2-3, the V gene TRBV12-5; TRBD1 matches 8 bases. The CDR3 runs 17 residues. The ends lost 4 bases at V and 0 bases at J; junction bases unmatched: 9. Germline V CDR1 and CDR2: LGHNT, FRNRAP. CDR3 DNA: TGTGCTAGTGGTTCGTTCGGGGACAGGAGGAGCACAGATACGCAGTATTTT. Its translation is CASGSFGDRRSTDTQYF.

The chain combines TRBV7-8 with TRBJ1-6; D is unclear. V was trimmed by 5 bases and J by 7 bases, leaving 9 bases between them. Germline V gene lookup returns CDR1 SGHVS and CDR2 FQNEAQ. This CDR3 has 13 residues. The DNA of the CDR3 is TGTGCCAGCAGCATCTTGAGAAATTCACCCCTCCACTTT. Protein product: CASSILRNSPLHF. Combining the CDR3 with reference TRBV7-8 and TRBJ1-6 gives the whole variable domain GAGVSQSPRYKVAKRGQDVALRCDPISGHVSLFWYQQALGQGPEFLTYFQNEAQLDKSGLPSDRFFAERPEGSVSTLKIQRTQQEDSAVYLCASSILRNSPLHFGNGTRLTVT.

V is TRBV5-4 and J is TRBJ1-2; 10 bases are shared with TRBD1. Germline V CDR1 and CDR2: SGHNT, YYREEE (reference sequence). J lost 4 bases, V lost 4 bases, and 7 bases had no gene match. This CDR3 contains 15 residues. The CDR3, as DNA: TGTGCCAGCAGCCCGACCCGGACAGGGGGCTATGGCTACACCTTC. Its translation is CASSPTRTGGYGYTF. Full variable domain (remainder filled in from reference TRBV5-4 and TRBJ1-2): ETGVTQSPTHLIKTRGQQVTLRCSSQSGHNTVSWYQQALGQGPQFIFQYYREEENGRGNFPPRFSGLQFPNYSSELNVNALELDDSALYLCASSPTRTGGYGYTFGSGTRLTVV.

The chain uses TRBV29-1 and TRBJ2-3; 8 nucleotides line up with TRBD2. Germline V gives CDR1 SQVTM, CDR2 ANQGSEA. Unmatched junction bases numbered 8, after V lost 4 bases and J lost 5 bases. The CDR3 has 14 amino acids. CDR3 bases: TGCAGCGTTGCCAGCGGGAGAAGTAGAGATACGCAGTATTTT. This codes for CSVASGRSRDTQYF.